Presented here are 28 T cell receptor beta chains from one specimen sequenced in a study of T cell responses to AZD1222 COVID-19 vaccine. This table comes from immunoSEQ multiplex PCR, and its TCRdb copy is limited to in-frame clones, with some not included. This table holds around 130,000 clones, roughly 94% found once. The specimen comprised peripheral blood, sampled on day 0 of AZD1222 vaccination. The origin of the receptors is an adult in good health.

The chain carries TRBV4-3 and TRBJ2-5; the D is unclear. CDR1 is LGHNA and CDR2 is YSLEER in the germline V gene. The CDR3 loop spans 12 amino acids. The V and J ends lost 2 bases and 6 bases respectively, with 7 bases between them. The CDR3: CASSQNGQTQYF. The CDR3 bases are TGCGCCAGCAGCCAAAATGGGCAGACCCAGTACTTC.

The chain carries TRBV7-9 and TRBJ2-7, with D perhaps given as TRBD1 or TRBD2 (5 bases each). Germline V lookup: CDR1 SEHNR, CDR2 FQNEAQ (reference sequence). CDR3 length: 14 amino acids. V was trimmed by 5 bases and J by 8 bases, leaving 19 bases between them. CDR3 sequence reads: CASSEGERDGKQYF. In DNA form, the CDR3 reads TGTGCCAGCAGCGAAGGAGAAAGGGACGGCAAGCAGTACTTC.

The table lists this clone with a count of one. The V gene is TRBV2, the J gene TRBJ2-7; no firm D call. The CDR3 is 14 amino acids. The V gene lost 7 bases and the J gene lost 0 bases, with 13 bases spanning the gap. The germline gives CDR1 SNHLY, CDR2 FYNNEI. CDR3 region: CASTGHQSSYEQYF. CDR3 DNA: TGTGCCAGCACTGGGCACCAAAGCTCCTACGAGCAGTACTTC.

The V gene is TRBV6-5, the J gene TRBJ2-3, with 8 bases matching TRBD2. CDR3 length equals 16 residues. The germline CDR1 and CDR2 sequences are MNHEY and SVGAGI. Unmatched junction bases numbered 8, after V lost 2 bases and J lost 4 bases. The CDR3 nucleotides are TGTGCCAGCAGTTACATGACGGGAGGGCCGGCAGATACGCAGTATTTT. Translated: CASSYMTGGPADTQYF.

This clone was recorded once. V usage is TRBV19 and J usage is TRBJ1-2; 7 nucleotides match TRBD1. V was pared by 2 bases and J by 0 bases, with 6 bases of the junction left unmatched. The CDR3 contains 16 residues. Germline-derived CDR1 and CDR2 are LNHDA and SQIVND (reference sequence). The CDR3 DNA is TGTGCCAGTAGTATACGAACGGACAGGACTAACTATGGCTACACCTTC. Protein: CASSIRTDRTNYGYTF.

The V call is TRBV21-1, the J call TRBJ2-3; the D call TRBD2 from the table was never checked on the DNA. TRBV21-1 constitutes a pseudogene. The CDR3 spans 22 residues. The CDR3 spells CASSKGADILAGGRTSTDTQYF. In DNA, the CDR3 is TGTGCCAGCAGCAAAGGGGCTGATATTCTAGCGGGAGGCCGCACTAGCACAGATACGCAGTATTTT.

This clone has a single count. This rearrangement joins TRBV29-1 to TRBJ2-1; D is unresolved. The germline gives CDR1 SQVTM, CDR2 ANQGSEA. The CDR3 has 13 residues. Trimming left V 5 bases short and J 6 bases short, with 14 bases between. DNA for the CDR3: TGCAGCGTTTCAAGTGGGTGGAGCAATGAGCAGTTCTTC. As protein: CSVSSGWSNEQFF.

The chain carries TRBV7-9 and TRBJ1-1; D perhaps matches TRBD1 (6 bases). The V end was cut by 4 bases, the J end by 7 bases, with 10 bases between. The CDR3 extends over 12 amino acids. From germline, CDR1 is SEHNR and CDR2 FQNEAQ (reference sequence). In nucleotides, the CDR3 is TGTGCCAGCAGCTGGGCGACAGGTGAAGCTTTCTTT. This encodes CASSWATGEAFF. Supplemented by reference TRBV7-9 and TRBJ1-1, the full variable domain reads DTGVSQNPRHKITKRGQNVTFRCDPISEHNRLYWYRQTLGQGPEFLTYFQNEAQLEKSRLLSDRFSAERPKGSFSTLEIQRTEQGDSAMYLCASSWATGEAFFGQGTRLTVV.

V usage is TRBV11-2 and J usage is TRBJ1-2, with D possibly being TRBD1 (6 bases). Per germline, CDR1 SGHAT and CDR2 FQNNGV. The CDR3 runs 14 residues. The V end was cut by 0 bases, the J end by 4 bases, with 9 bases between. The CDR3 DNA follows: TGTGCCAGCAGCTTAGAGGGGGCTGGCTATGGCTACACCTTC. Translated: CASSLEGAGYGYTF.

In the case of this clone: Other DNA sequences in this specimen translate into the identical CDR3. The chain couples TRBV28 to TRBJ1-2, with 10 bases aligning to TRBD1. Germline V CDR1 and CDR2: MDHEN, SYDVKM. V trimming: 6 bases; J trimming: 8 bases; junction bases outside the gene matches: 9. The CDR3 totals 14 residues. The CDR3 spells CASSSGTGVYGYTF. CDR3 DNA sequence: TGTGCCAGCAGCTCCGGGACAGGGGTATACGGCTACACCTTC.

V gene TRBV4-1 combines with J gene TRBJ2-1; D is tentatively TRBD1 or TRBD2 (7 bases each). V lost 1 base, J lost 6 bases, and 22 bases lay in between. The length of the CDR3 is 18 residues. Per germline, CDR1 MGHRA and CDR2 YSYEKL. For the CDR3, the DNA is TGCGCCAGCAGCCAAGGTCCAGCGGGACAGTTTCTTGGCAATGAGCAGTTCTTC. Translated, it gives CASSQGPAGQFLGNEQFF.

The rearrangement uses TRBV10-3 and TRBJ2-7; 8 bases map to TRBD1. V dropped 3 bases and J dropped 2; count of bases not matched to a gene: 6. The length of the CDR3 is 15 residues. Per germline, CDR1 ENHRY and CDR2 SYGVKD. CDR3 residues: CAISDLTGDPYEQYF. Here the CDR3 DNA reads TGTGCCATCAGTGACCTGACAGGGGACCCCTACGAGCAGTACTTC.

CDR3 sequence: CASSIPAGVNTEAFF. CDR3 nucleotides: TGTGCCAGTAGTATCCCTGCAGGGGTGAACACTGAAGCTTTCTTT. The chain has TRBV19 and TRBJ1-1; weak D call: TRBD1 (6 bases). V was shortened by 3 bases and J by 0 bases, with 11 bases between the two germline ends. In germline, CDR1 is LNHDA, CDR2 SQIVND (reference sequence). This CDR3 comprises 15 residues.

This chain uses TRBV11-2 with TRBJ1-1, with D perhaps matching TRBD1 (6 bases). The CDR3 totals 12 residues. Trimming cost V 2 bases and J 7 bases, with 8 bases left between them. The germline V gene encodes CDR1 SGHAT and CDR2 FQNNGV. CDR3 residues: CASSLSGDEAFF. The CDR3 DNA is TGTGCCAGCAGCTTATCAGGGGATGAAGCTTTCTTT.

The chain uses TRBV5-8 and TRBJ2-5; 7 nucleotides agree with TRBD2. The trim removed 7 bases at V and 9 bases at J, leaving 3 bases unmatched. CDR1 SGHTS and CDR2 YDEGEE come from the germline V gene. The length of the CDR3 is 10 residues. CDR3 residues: CASEGRAQYF. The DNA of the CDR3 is TGTGCCAGCGAAGGGAGGGCCCAGTACTTC.

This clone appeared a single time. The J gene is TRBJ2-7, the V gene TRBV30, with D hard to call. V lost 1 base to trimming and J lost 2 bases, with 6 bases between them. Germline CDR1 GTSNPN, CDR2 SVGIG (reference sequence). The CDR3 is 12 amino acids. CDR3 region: CAWSGGAYEQYF. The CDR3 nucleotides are TGTGCCTGGAGTGGCGGTGCCTACGAGCAGTACTTC.

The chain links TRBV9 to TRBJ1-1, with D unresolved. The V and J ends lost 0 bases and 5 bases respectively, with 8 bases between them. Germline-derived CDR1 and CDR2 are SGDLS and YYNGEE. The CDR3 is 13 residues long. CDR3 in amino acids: CASSVGVVTEAFF. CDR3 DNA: TGTGCCAGCAGCGTAGGGGTTGTAACTGAAGCTTTCTTT.

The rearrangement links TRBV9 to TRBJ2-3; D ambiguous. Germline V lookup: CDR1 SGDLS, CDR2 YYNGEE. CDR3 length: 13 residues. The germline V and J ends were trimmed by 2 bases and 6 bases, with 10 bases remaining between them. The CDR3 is CASSVLYTDTQYF. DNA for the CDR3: TGTGCCAGCAGCGTCTTGTATACGGATACGCAGTATTTT.

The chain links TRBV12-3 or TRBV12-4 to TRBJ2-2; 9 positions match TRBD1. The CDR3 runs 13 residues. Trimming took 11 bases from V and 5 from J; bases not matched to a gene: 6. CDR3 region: CAGRTGETGELFF. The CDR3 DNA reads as TGTGCCGGAAGGACAGGGGAGACCGGGGAGCTGTTTTTT.

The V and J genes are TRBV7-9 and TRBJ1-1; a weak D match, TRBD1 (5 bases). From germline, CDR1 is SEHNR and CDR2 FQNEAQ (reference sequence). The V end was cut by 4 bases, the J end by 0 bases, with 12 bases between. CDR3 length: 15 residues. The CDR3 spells CASSSPGLMNTEAFF. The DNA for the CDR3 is TGTGCCAGCAGCTCTCCGGGGCTGATGAACACTGAAGCTTTCTTT.

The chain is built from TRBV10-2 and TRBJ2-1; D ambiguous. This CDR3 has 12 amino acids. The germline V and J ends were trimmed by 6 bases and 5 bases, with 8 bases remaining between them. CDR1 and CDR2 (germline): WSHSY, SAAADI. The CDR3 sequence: CASRDPDNEQFF. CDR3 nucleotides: TGCGCCAGCAGGGACCCTGACAATGAGCAGTTCTTC.

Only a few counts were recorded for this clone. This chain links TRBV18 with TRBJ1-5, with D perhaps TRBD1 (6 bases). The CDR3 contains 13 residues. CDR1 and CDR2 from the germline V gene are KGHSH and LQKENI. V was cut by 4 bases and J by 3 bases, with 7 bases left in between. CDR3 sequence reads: CASSRQDNQPQHF. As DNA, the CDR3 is TGTGCCAGCTCACGACAGGACAATCAGCCCCAGCATTTT.

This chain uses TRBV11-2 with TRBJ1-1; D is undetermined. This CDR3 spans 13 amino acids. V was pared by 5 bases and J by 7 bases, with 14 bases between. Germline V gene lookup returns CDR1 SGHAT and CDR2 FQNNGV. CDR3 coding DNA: TGTGCCAGCAGCACATTGCTTTTGCATGAAGCTTTCTTT. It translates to CASSTLLLHEAFF.

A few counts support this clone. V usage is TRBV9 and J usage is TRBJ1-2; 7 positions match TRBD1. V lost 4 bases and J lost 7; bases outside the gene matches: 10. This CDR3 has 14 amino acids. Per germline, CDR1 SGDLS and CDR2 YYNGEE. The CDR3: CASSTTTGVPGYTF. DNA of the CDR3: TGTGCCAGCAGCACTACTACAGGGGTCCCTGGCTACACCTTC.

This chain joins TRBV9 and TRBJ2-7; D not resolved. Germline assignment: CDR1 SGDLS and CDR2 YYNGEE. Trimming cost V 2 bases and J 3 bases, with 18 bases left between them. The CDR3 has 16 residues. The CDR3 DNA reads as TGTGCCAGCAGCGTCGGTTCGAACCCCTCAATCTACGAGCAGTACTTC. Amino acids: CASSVGSNPSIYEQYF.

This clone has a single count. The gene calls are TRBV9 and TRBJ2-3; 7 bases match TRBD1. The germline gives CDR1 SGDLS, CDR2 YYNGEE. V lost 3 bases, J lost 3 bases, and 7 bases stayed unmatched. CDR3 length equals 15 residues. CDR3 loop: CASSANRGNTDTQYF. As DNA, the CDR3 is TGTGCCAGCAGCGCGAACAGGGGTAATACAGATACGCAGTATTTT.

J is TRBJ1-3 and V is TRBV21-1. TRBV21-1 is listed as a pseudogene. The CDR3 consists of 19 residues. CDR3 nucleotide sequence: TGTGCCAGCACCACCAACATGGCGGGCAGAGTTATTTCTGGAAACACCATATATTTT. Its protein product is CASTTNMAGRVISGNTIYF.

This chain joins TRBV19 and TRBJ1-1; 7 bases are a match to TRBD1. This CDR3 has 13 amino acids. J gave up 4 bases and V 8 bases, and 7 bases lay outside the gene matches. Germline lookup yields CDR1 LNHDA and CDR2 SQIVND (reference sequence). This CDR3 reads CASSQGPATEAFF. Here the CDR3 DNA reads TGTGCCAGTTCACAGGGGCCGGCCACTGAAGCTTTCTTT.